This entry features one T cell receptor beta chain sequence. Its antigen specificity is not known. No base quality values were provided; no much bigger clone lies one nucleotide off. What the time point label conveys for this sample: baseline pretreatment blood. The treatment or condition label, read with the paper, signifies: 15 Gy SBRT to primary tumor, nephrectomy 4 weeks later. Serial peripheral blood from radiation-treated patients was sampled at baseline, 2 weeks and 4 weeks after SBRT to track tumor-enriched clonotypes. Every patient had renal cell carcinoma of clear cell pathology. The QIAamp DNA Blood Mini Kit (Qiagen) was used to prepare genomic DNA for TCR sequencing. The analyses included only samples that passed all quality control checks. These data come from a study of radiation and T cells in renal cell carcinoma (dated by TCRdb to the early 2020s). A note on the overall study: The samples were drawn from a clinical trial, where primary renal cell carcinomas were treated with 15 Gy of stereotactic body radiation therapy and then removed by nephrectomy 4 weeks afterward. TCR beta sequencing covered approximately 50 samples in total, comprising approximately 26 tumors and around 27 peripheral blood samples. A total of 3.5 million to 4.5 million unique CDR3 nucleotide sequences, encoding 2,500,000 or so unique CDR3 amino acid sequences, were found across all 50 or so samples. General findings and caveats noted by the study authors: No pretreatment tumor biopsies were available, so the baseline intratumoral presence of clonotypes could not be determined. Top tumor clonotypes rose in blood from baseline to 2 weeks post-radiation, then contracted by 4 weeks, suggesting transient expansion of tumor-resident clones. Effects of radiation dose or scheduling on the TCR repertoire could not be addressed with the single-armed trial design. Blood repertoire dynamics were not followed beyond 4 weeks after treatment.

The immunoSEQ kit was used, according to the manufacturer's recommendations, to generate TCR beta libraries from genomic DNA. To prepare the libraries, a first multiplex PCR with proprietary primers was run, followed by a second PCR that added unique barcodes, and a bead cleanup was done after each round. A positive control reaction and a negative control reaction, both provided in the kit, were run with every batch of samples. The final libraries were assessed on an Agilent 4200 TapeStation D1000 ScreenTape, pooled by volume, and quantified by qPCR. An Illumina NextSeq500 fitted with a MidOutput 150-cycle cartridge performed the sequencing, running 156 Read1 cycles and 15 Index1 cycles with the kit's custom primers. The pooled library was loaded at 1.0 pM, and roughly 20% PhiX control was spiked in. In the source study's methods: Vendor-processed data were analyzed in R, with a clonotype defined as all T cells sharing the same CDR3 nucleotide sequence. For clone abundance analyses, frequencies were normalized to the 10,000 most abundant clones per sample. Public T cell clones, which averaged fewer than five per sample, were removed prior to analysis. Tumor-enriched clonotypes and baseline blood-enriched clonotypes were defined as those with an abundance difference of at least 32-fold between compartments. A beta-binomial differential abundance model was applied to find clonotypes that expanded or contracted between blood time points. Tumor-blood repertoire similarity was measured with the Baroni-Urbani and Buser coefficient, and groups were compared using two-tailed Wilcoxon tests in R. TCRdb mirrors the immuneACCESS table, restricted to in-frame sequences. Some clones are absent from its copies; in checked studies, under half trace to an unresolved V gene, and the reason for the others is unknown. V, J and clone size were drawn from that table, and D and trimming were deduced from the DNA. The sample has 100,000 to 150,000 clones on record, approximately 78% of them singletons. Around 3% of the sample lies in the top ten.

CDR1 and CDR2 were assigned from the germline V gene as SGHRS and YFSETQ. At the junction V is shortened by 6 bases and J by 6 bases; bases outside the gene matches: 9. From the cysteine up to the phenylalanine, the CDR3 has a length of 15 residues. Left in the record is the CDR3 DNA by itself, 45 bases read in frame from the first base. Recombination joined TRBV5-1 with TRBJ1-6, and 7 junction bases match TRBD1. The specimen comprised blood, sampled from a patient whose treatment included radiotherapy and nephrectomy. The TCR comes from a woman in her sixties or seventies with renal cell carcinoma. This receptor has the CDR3 CASTTGILGNSPLHF. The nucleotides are TGCGCCAGCACGACAGGGATACTCGGTAATTCACCCCTCCACTTT.